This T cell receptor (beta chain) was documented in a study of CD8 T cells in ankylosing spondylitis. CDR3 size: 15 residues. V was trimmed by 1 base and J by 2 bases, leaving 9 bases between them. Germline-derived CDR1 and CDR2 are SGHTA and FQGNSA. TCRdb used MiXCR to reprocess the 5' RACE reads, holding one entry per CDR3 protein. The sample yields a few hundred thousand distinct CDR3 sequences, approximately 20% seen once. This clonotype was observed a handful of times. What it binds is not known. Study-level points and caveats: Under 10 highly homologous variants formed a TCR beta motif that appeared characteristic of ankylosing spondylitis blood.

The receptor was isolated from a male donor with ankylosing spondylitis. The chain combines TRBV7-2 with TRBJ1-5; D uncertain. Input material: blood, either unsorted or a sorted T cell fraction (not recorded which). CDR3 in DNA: TGTGCCAGCAGCTTAGGGGCAGGAGGCAATCAGCCCCAGCATTTT. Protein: CASSLGAGGNQPQHF.